The T cell receptor (beta chain) under discussion was sequenced for a study of identical twins. TCRdb re-called the 5' RACE reads with MiXCR, one entry per CDR3 protein. The sample records some 460,000 distinct CDR3 sequences, 13% to 15% being singletons. The CDR3 runs 15 residues. Germline V gene lookup returns CDR1 MNHEY and CDR2 SVGAGI. V lost 3 bases and J lost 6; bases outside the gene matches: 10. Study conclusions and caveats: Within beta out-of-frame sequences, the excess sharing observed between twins was weaker. The study reached conclusions through statistical analysis that was cross-sectional, not following the same donors. Within cord blood, abundant beta clonotypes carried fewer insertions, but memory repertoires showed no such trend. Alpha sequences that were out-of-frame and twin-shared showed an excess of low generation probability.

Details on this clonotype: The antigen remains unidentified.

This same sample was also part of a study on yellow fever vaccine responses in identical twins.

The clonotype was recovered from a woman under 30 in good health. The gene calls are TRBV6-5 and TRBJ2-7, with 8 bases aligning to TRBD2. Source material: CD4+ T cells sorted from blood. CDR3 loop: CASSYIREGIGEQYF. CDR3 coding DNA: TGTGCCAGCAGTTATATCCGGGAGGGGATTGGCGAGCAGTACTTC.